What follows is one T cell receptor (beta chain) and its context. The antigen remains undetermined. RNA transcripts gave rise to amplified TCR beta CDR3 regions. Using the HTBI primer set, a first-round RT-PCR was run on the TCR CDR3. TCRdb analysed the multiplex PCR reads with MiXCR anew, one entry per CDR3 protein. This sample has 650,000 to 850,000 distinct CDR3 sequences, with about 19% found just once. This sample is part of a study of T cells in Graves' hyperthyroidism and ophthalmopathy. Study results and limitations: Patients with ophthalmopathy were separated from those with stable hyperthyroidism by a 13 V-J model.

The CDR3 runs 12 residues. Germline CDR1 MNHEY, CDR2 SVGEGT. V dropped 8 bases and J dropped 5 bases, with 11 bases sitting between them. The source of this sequence is a woman in her forties or fifties with Graves' hyperthyroidism that later progressed to Graves' ophthalmopathy. Sequenced material: blood. The chain employs TRBV6-2 or TRBV6-3 and TRBJ2-3, with D possibly matching TRBD1 (5 bases). The CDR3 loop is CASDSQGDTQYF. CDR3 in DNA: TGTGCCAGCGACAGCCAAGGAGATACGCAGTATTTT.